Listed below are T cell receptor beta chains from one sample, sequenced in a study of T cells in Graves' hyperthyroidism and ophthalmopathy. Each CDR3 protein gets one entry after TCRdb re-called the multiplex PCR reads with MiXCR. The table records over 500,000 distinct CDR3 sequences, about 16% of them present only once. The sequenced material came from blood. These receptors all stem from a woman under 40 with Graves' ophthalmopathy. CDR3s include the opening cysteine and the closing phenylalanine or tryptophan. The order of the fields is J gene, clone size, D gene, V gene, CDR3 protein, CDR3 DNA. D genes are given only for firm matches. Clone size is not always given. Where it is, it says once, few, many or a class for expanded clones.

>TRBJ2-1|many|-|TRBV7-8
CASSLVAGKGNEQFF
TGTGCCAGCAGCTTAGTGGCAGGGAAGGGGAATGAGCAGTTCTTC
>TRBJ2-5|many|-|TRBV28
CASSPGWAETQYF
TGTGCCAGCAGTCCCGGGTGGGCAGAGACCCAGTACTTC
>TRBJ2-7|many|-|TRBV20-1
CSARSRVYEQYF
TGCAGTGCTAGATCACGGGTTTACGAGCAGTACTTC
>TRBJ1-4|many|-|TRBV2
CASRQEATNEKLFF
TGTGCCAGCAGGCAGGAGGCAACTAATGAAAAACTGTTTTTT
>TRBJ2-7|many|TRBD1|TRBV28
CASSLGQGPYEQYF
TGTGCCAGCAGTCTGGGACAGGGTCCCTACGAGCAGTACTTC
>TRBJ2-1|few|TRBD2|TRBV19
CASSPLGGSGSSYNEQFF
TGTGCCAGTAGTCCCCTGGGAGGTAGCGGGAGCTCCTACAATGAGCAGTTCTTC
>TRBJ1-3|few|-|TRBV6-5
CASSTGTGNTIYF
TGTGCCAGCAGCACAGGGACTGGAAACACCATATATTTT
>TRBJ2-2|-|-|TRBV19
CASSNRGQGANTGELFF
TGTGCCAGTAGTAATCGGGGTCAGGGAGCAAACACCGGGGAGCTGTTTTTT
>TRBJ2-1|-|-|TRBV9
CASSVGSGVAGPEQFF
TGTGCCAGCAGCGTAGGTTCGGGTGTTGCGGGGCCCGAGCAGTTCTTC
>TRBJ2-3|-|-|TRBV28
CASSLPRGERRSADTQYF
TGTGCCAGCAGTTTACCCCGTGGGGAGCGGAGATCCGCAGATACGCAGTATTTT
>TRBJ1-2|-|TRBD1|TRBV6-1
CASSVTGRSNYGYTF
TGTGCCAGCAGCGTGACAGGGAGATCTAACTATGGCTACACCTTC
>TRBJ2-1|many|-|TRBV5-1
CASSLDASSYNEQFF
TGCGCCAGCAGCTTGGATGCAAGCTCCTACAATGAGCAGTTCTTC
>TRBJ1-3|many|-|TRBV5-1
CASSLDGAASGNTIYF
TGCGCCAGCAGCTTGGACGGAGCAGCTAGTGGAAACACCATATATTTT
>TRBJ2-3|many|-|TRBV28
CASSFDRRSTDTQYF
TGTGCCAGCAGTTTTGACAGGAGGAGCACAGATACGCAGTATTTT
>TRBJ2-7|-|-|TRBV5-4
CASSKGGGEYEQYF
TGTGCCAGCAGCAAGGGGGGTGGGGAATACGAGCAGTACTTC
>TRBJ1-1|many|-|TRBV7-2
CASSLVPALMNTEAFF
TGTGCCAGCAGCTTAGTCCCAGCCCTTATGAACACTGAAGCTTTCTTT
>TRBJ2-1|many|-|TRBV12-3/TRBV12-4
CASESSYNEQFF
TGTGCTAGCGAGAGCTCCTACAATGAGCAGTTCTTC
>TRBJ2-5|many|-|TRBV6-2/TRBV6-3
CASSWGNSETQYF
TGTGCCAGCAGTTGGGGGAACAGCGAGACCCAGTACTTC
>TRBJ2-7|few|-|TRBV3-1
CASSQDQISYEQYF
TGTGCCAGCAGCCAAGACCAAATCTCCTACGAGCAGTACTTC
>TRBJ2-1|many|-|TRBV9
CASSVGATRSSYNEQFF
TGTGCCAGCAGCGTAGGGGCAACTCGTAGCTCCTACAATGAGCAGTTCTTC
>TRBJ1-5|-|-|TRBV4-1
CASSPLRGVVDQPQHF
TGCGCCAGCAGCCCTCTACGGGGGGTTGTAGATCAGCCCCAGCATTTT
>TRBJ1-2|-|-|TRBV12-3/TRBV12-4
CASSFIPTRSGRSGYTF
TGTGCCAGCAGTTTCATCCCAACGCGGTCGGGGAGGAGCGGCTACACCTTC